The clone carrying this T cell receptor beta chain was observed a single time. What it binds is not known. The V gene end was trimmed by 6 bases and the J gene end by 9 bases; junction bases not matched to a gene: 4. Germline-derived CDR1 and CDR2 are SGHRS and YFSETQ. There are 13 residues in the CDR3. This entry is derived from a study of blood T cells in healthy people across ages. General study points: It was held that the diversity estimates obtained from one million T cells were underestimates. It was the long-lived donors that had more naive CD4+ cells and higher diversity than aged donors. As naive T cell percentage varied, TCR beta diversity correlated strongly with it.

The authors ran a second PCR of about 6 to 12 cycles using a sample-barcoded 5' primer and a J-beta primer mix. TCRdb analysed the 5' RACE reads with MiXCR anew, one entry per CDR3 protein. The profile shows hundreds of thousands of distinct CDR3 sequences, roughly three fifths of them singletons. Per sample, no less than 5.5 micrograms of total RNA were extracted. The rearrangement links TRBV5-1 to TRBJ1-6, with TRBD1 matching over 9 bases. Sequenced input: blood. This TCR was recovered from a man aged 35 to 55 in good health. The CDR3 is CASNTGGSSPLHF. The CDR3 nucleotides are TGCGCCAGCAATACAGGGGGCTCTTCACCCCTCCACTTT.